One sample yielded the 4 T cell receptor beta chains listed below, sequenced in a study of neurological immune-mediated disorders. MiXCR was run by TCRdb on the 5' RACE reads, yielding one entry per CDR3 protein. The table includes 50,000 or so distinct CDR3 sequences, approximately 3.8% detected once. What was sequenced was PBMCs. The receptors derive from a man younger than 45 with multiple sclerosis.

The sample holds many counts of this clonotype. The chain employs TRBV28 and TRBJ2-7, with 11 bases that match TRBD1. CDR3 length equals 13 residues. Germline CDR1 reads MDHEN; CDR2 reads SYDVKM. V lost 6 bases to trimming and J lost 7 bases; unmatched junction nucleotides: 5. CDR3 bases: TGTGCCAGCAGCGGACAGGGGGCGGGAGAGCAGTACTTC. As protein: CASSGQGAGEQYF.

This clonotype was counted at least ten times. CDR3 nucleotide sequence: TGCAGTGGGACAGCTGAGGACTATGGCTACACCTTC. As protein: CSGTAEDYGYTF. The V and J genes are TRBV20-1 and TRBJ1-2; D is perhaps TRBD1 (6 bases). Trimming shortened V by 7 bases and J by 3 bases, and 12 bases separated the two germline ends. CDR1 and CDR2 (germline): DFQATT, SNEGSKA (reference sequence). This CDR3 contains 12 residues.

This clonotype was detected many times. The chain employs TRBV5-6 and TRBJ2-7; 9 bases are a match to TRBD1. The CDR3 contains 14 residues. Germline lookup yields CDR1 SGHDT and CDR2 YYEEEE. V lost 6 bases and J lost 3; bases outside the gene matches: 7. CDR3 protein: CASNPQGAGYEQYF. The DNA of the CDR3 is TGTGCCAGCAATCCACAGGGGGCGGGCTACGAGCAGTACTTC.

The chain joins TRBV7-8 to TRBJ2-7; TRBD2 matches 10 bases. The CDR3 loop spans 18 amino acids. Trimming removed 2 bases from V and 5 bases from J; junction bases left unmatched: 15. The V gene's germline CDR1 is SGHVS and CDR2 FQNEAQ. CDR3 coding DNA: TGTGCCAGCAGCTTAACTAAGGGGTCTAGCGGGAGTCTCGACGAGCAGTACTTC. Encoded protein: CASSLTKGSSGSLDEQYF.